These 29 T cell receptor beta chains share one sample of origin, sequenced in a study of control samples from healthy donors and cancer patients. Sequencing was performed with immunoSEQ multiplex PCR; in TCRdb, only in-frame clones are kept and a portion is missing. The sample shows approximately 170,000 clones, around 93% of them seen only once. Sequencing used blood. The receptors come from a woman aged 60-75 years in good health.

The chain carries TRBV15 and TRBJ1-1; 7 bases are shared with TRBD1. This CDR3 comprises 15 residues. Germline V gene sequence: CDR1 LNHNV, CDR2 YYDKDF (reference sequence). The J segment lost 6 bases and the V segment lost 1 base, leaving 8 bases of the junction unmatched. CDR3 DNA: TGTGCCACCAGCAGAGGAGAGGGGGCGGGTGCTGAAGCTTTCTTT. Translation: CATSRGEGAGAEAFF.

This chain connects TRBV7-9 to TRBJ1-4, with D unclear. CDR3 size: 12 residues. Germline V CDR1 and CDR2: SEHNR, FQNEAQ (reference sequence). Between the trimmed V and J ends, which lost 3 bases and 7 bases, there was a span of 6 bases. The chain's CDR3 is CASSFLGEKLFF. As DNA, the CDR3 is TGTGCCAGCAGCTTTCTGGGTGAAAAACTGTTTTTT.

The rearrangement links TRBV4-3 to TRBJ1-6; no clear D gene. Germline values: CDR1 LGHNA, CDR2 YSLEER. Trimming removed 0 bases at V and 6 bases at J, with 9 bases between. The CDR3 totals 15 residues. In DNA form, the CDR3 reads TGCGCCAGCAGCCAAGAGGTGGCAGCTAATTCACCCCTCCACTTT. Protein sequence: CASSQEVAANSPLHF.

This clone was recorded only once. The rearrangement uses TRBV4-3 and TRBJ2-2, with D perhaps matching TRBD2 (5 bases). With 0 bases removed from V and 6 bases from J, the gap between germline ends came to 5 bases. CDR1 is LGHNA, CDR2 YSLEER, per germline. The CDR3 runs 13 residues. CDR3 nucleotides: TGCGCCAGCAGCCAAGAGCGGGCCGGGGAGCTGTTTTTT. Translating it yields CASSQERAGELFF.

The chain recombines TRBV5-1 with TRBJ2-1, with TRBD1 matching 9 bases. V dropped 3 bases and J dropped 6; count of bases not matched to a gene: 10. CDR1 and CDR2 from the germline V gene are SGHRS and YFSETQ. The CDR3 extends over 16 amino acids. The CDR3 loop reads CASSSLLGQGFNEQFF. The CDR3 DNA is TGCGCCAGCAGCTCCTTACTGGGACAGGGATTCAATGAGCAGTTCTTC.

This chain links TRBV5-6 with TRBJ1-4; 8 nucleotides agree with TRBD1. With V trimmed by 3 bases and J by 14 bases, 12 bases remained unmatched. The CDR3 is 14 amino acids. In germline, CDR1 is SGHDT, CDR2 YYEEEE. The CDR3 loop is CASSYRTGKRVLFF. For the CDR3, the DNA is TGTGCCAGCAGCTACAGGACAGGGAAAAGGGTCCTGTTTTTT. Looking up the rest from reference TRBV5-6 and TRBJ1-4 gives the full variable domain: DAGVTQSPTHLIKTRGQQVTLRCSPKSGHDTVSWYQQALGQGPQFIFQYYEEEERQRGNFPDRFSGHQFPNYSSELNVNALLLGDSALYLCASSYRTGKRVLFFGSGTQLSVL.

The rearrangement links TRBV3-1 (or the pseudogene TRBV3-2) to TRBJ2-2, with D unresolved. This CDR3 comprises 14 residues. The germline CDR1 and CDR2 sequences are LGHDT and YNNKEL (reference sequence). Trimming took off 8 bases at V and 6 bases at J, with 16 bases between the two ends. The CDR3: CASASQSRSGELFF. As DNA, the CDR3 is TGTGCCAGCGCATCCCAATCGAGGTCCGGGGAGCTGTTTTTT.

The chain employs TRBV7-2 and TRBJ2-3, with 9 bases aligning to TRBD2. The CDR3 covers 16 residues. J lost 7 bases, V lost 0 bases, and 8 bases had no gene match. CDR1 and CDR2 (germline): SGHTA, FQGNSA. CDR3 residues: CASSLAGRGGPYTQYF. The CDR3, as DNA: TGTGCCAGCAGCTTAGCGGGGCGGGGGGGACCATATACGCAGTATTTT.

The CDR3 is CASSPGQGPYEQYF. As DNA, the CDR3 is TGTGCCAGCAGCCCCGGACAGGGCCCCTACGAGCAGTACTTC. The chain uses TRBV3-1 (or the pseudogene TRBV3-2) and TRBJ2-7; 8 bases map to TRBD1. Losses at the gene ends were 4 bases for V and 2 bases for J; bases not matched to a gene: 4. There are 14 residues in the CDR3. Germline V CDR1 and CDR2: LGHDT, YNNKEL (reference sequence).

DNA for the CDR3: TGTGCCAGCAGAAGAGGACAGGGGATCGGGGAGCTGTTTTTT. Protein: CASRRGQGIGELFF. The chain employs TRBV27 and TRBJ2-2, with 9 bases aligning to TRBD1. Germline V gene sequence: CDR1 MNHEY, CDR2 SMNVEV (reference sequence). The V segment lost 6 bases and the J segment 7 bases; nucleotides outside the gene matches: 6. The CDR3 covers 14 residues.

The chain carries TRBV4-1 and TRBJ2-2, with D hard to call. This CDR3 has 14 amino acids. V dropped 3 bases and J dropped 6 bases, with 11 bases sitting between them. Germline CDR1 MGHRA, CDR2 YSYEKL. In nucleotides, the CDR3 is TGCGCCAGCAGCCACCCCGGGTGGTCCGGGGAGCTGTTTTTT. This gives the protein CASSHPGWSGELFF.

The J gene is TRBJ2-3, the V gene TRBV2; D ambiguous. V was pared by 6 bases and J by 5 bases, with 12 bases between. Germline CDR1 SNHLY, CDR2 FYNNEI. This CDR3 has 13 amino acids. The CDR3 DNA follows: TGTGCCAGCAGGGCCGACGTTGAAGATACGCAGTATTTT. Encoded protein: CASRADVEDTQYF.

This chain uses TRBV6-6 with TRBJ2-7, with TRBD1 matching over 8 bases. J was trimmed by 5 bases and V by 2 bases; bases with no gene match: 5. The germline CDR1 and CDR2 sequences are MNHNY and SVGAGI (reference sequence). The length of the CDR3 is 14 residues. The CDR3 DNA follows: TGTGCCAGCAGTTACGGGGCAGGGGGCGACGAGCAGTACTTC. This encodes CASSYGAGGDEQYF.

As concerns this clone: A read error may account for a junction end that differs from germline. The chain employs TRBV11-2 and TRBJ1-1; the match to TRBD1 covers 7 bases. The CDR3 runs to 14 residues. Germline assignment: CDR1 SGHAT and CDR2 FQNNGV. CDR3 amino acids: CASSLATGNAEAFF. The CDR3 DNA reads TGTGCCAGCAGCTTAGCGACAGGGAACGCTGAAGCTTTCTTT.

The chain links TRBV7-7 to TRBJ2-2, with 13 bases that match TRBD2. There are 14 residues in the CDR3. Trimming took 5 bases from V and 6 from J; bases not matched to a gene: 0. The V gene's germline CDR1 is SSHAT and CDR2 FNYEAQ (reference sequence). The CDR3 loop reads CASSGTSGAGELFF. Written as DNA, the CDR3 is TGTGCCAGCAGCGGGACTAGCGGGGCCGGGGAGCTGTTTTTT.

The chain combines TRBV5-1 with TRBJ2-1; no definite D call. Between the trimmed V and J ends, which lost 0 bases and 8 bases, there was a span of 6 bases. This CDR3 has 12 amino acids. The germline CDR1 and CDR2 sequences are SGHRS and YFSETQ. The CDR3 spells CASSLVEYEQFF. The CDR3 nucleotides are TGCGCCAGCAGCTTGGTGGAGTATGAGCAGTTCTTC. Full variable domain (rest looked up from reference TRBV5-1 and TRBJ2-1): KAGVTQTPRYLIKTRGQQVTLSCSPISGHRSVSWYQQTPGQGLQFLFEYFSETQRNKGNFPGRFSGRQFSNSRSEMNVSTLELGDSALYLCASSLVEYEQFFGPGTRLTVL.

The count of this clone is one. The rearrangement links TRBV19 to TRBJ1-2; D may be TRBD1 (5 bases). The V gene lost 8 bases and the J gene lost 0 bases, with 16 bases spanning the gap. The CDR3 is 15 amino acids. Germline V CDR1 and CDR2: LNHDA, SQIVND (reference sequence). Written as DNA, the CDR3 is TGTGCCAGTGCGGGACGACAAATAGCTAACTATGGCTACACCTTC. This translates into CASAGRQIANYGYTF.

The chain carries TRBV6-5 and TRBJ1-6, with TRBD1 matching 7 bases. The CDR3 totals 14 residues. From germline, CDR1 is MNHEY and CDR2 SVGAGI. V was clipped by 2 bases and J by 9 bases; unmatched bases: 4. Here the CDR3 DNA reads TGTGCCAGCAGTTACGACAGGGCGGGTTCACCCCTCCACTTT. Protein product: CASSYDRAGSPLHF.

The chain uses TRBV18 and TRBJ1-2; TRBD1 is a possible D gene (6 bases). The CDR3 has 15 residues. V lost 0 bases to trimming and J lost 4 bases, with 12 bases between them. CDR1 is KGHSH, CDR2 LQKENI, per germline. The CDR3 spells CASSPPTGPGYGYTF. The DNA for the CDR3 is TGTGCCAGCTCACCACCGACAGGACCAGGCTATGGCTACACCTTC.

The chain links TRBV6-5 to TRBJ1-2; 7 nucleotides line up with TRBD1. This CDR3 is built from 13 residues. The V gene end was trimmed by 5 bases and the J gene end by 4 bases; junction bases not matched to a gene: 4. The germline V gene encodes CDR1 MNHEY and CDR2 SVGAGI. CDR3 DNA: TGTGCCAGCAGTACGGGACAGTTCTATGGCTACACCTTC. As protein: CASSTGQFYGYTF.

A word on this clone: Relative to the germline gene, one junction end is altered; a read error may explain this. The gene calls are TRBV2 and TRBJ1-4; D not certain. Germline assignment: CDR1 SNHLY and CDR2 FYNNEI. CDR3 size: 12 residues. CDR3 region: CASREDLEKLFF. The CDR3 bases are TGTGCCAGCAGGGAAGACTTGGAAAAACTGTTTTTT.

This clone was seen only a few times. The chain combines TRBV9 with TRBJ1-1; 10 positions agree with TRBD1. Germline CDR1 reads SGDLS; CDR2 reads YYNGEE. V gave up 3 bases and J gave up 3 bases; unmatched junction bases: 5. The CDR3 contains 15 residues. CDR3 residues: CASSARTGGDTEAFF. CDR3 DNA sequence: TGTGCCAGCAGCGCAAGGACAGGGGGAGACACTGAAGCTTTCTTT.

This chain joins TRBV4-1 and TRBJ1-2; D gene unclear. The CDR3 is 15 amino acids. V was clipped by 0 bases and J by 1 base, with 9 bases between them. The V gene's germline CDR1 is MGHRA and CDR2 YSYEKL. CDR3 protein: CASSQDRMDNYGYTF. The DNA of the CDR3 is TGCGCCAGCAGCCAAGACCGAATGGATAACTATGGCTACACCTTC.

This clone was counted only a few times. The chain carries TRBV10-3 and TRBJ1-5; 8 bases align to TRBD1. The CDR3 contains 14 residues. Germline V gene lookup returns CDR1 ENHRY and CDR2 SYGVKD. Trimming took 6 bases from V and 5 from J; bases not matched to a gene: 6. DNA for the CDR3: TGTGCCATCAGCGTGGACAGGGACCATCAGCCCCAGCATTTT. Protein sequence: CAISVDRDHQPQHF.

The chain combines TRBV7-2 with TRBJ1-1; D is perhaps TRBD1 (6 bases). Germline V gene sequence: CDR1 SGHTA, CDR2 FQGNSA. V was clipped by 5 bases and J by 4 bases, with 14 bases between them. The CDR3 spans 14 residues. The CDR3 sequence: CASSTHQGFTEAFF. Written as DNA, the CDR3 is TGTGCCAGCAGCACCCACCAGGGGTTCACTGAAGCTTTCTTT.

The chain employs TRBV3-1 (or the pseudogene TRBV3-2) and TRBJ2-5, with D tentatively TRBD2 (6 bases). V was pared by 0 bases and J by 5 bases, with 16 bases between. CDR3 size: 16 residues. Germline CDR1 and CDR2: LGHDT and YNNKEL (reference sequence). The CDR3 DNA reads TGTGCCAGCAGCCAAGAGCTTGGAGGGCTGGCGGAGACCCAGTACTTC. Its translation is CASSQELGGLAETQYF.

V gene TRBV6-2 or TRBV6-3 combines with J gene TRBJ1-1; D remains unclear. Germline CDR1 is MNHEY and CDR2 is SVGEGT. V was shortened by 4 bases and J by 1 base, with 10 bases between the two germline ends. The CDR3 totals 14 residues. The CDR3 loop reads CASSSESANTEAFF. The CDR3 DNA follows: TGTGCCAGCAGTTCGGAGTCCGCGAACACTGAAGCTTTCTTT.

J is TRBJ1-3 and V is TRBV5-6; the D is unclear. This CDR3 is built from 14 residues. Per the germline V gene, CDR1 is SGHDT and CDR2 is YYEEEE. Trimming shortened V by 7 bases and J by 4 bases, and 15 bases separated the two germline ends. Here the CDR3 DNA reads TGTGCCAGCTACAACTGGGTATCCGGAAACACCATATATTTT. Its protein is CASYNWVSGNTIYF.

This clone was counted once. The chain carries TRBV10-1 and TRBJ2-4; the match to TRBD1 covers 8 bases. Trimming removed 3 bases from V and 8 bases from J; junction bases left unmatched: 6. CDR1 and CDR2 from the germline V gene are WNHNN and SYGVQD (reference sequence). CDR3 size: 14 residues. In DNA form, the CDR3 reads TGCGCCAGCAGTGACCGGACAGGGTTGGACATTCAGTACTTC. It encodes CASSDRTGLDIQYF.